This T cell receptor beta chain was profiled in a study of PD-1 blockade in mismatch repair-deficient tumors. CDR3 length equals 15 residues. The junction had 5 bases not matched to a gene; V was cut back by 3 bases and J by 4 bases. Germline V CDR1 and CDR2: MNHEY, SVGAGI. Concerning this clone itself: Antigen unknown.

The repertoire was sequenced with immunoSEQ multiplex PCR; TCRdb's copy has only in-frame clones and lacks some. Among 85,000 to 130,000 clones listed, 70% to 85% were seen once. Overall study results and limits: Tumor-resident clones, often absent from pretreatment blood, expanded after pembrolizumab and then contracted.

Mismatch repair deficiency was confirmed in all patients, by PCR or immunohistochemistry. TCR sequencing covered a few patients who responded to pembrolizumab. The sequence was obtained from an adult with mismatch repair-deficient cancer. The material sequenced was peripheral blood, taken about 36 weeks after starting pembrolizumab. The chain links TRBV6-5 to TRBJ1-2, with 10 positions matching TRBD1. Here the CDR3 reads CASSYPGQGIYGYTF. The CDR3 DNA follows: TGTGCCAGCAGTTATCCGGGACAGGGGATCTATGGCTACACCTTC.